The 15 T cell receptor beta chains presented below share a single source sample, sequenced in a study of T cell clonality in common variable immunodeficiency. This table comes from immunoSEQ multiplex PCR, and its TCRdb copy is limited to in-frame clones, with some not included. The sample has about 39,000 clones, none seen only once. The specimen sequenced was peripheral blood mononuclear cells. The source is a person between 18 and 75 years old in good health.

This clone was observed many times. The CDR3 end is not reached by the read, which stops 3 residues before it; the germline J gene fills it in. This chain uses TRBV20-1 with TRBJ2-3; TRBD2 agrees at 11 bases. The CDR3 is 15 residues long. Germline V CDR1 and CDR2: DFQATT, SNEGSKA (reference sequence). Losses at the gene ends were 4 bases for V and 5 bases for J; bases not matched to a gene: 8. The CDR3 DNA, read in part, is TGCAGTGCTACCCAGACTAGCGGGACCCTAGATACG. Translation: CSATQTSGTLDT. The full CDR3 protein is CSATQTSGTLDTQYF.

Turning to this clone: The sequenced fragment ends 3 residues before the CDR3 boundary, so the rest is inferred from the germline J gene. The chain couples TRBV18 to TRBJ1-2; D ambiguous. The CDR3 extends over 16 amino acids. Looked up from germline, CDR1 is KGHSH and CDR2 is LQKENI. CDR3 loop: CASSPPFLAGVNDYTF. Partial CDR3 DNA: TGTGCCAGCTCACCACCGTTCCTAGCGGGAGTCAATGAC.

This clone was detected many times. The read gets to within 3 residues of the CDR3 end, and the germline J gene fills in the rest. V gene TRBV4-2 combines with J gene TRBJ2-2, with TRBD2 identical over 7 bases. The CDR3 length is 13 residues. Per germline, CDR1 LGHNA and CDR2 YNFKEQ. CDR3 residues: CASSQSGGEKLFF. The sequenced CDR3 bases are TGTGCCAGCAGCCAAAGTGGGGGGGAAAAG.

There are many counts of this clone. The CDR3 end lies 3 residues beyond the end of the read and is filled in from the germline J gene. The V and J genes are TRBV4-2 and TRBJ1-3; possible D gene TRBD1, 5 bases. The CDR3 runs to 15 residues. The ends were cut back, 4 bases at V and 4 bases at J, with 14 bases in the middle. CDR1 and CDR2 (germline): LGHNA, YNFKEQ. The CDR3 is CASSPSARGGNTIYF. The covered CDR3 bases are TGTGCCAGCAGCCCCAGTGCACGGGGGGGAAACACC.

With regard to this clone: The read gets to within 3 residues of the CDR3 end, and the germline J gene fills in the rest. The rearrangement links TRBV7-2 to TRBJ2-2; possible D gene TRBD1, 5 bases. Germline CDR1 reads SGHTA; CDR2 reads FQGNSA. The CDR3 totals 13 residues. The CDR3 loop reads CASSFFGANVLFF. The CDR3 DNA, read in part, is TGTGCCAGCAGCTTTTTTGGGGCCAACGTG.

Many counts were recorded for this clone. The read stops 3 residues short of the end of the CDR3; the missing end is completed from the germline J gene. The chain combines TRBV5-8 with TRBJ2-3; no firm D call. This CDR3 contains 15 residues. Germline loops: CDR1 SGHTS, CDR2 YDEGEE. V was cut by 5 bases and J by 0 bases, with 13 bases left in between. CDR3 residues: CASRQLDTSTDTQYF. The covered CDR3 bases are TGTGCCAGCAGACAGCTTGACACTAGCACAGATACG.

This clone occurred many times. The CDR3 end lies 3 residues beyond the end of the read and is filled in from the germline J gene. The chain employs TRBV19 and TRBJ1-5; D unresolved. Germline V lookup: CDR1 LNHDA, CDR2 SQIVND (reference sequence). The ends were cut back, 6 bases at V and 6 bases at J, with 15 bases in the middle. CDR3 length: 14 amino acids. The covered CDR3 bases are TGTGCCAGTAGACCAGGAAAGGATAGTCAGCCC. This codes for CASRPGKDSQP. The CDR3, in full, reads CASRPGKDSQPQHF.

This clone came up many times. The CDR3 end lies 3 residues beyond the end of the read and is filled in from the germline J gene. This rearrangement joins TRBV10-3 to TRBJ2-5; perhaps TRBD2 as D (6 bases). CDR1 is ENHRY, CDR2 SYGVKD, per germline. V shed 4 bases and J shed 7 bases, with 19 bases lying between them. This CDR3 region has 15 residues. The sequenced CDR3 bases are TGTGCCATCAGTGTCCTCCGGGACTCAGAGGGGACC. Protein sequence: CAISVLRDSEGT. From start to end, the CDR3 is CAISVLRDSEGTQYF.

On this clone: With the read ending 3 residues before the CDR3 end, the germline J gene is used to fill in that end. The chain has TRBV30 and TRBJ1-2; D unclear. The CDR3 consists of 13 residues. Germline V gene sequence: CDR1 GTSNPN, CDR2 SVGIG (reference sequence). The sequenced part of the CDR3 DNA is TGTGCCCTCCAGGCTAGCGGGAGTTACGAC. The encoded protein is CALQASGSYD. The whole CDR3 protein is CALQASGSYDYTF.

Many counts were recorded for this clone. The missing CDR3 end, 3 residues past where the read stops, is filled in from the germline J gene. The chain links TRBV20-1 to TRBJ2-3; weak D call: TRBD1 (5 bases). V was trimmed by 0 bases and J by 6 bases, leaving 10 bases between them. The germline V gene encodes CDR1 DFQATT and CDR2 SNEGSKA (reference sequence). The CDR3 covers 13 residues. Partial CDR3 DNA: TGCAGTGCTAGAGAGGGGCCCCGGGATACG. As protein: CSAREGPRDT. The CDR3 in its entirety is CSAREGPRDTQYF.

In this sample, this clone turned up many times. The CDR3 extends 3 residues past the end of the read, so its final part is completed from the germline J gene. The rearrangement links TRBV20-1 to TRBJ1-3; weak D call: TRBD1 (6 bases). The CDR3 contains 13 residues. Trimming cost V 2 bases and J 6 bases, with 11 bases left between them. Germline V gene data show CDR1 as DFQATT and CDR2 as SNEGSKA (reference sequence). CDR3 bases read: TGCAGTGCTAGACGGACAGCCACAAACACC. Its translation is CSARRTATNT. In full, the CDR3 reads CSARRTATNTIYF.

This clone has at least ten counts. The read halts 3 residues ahead of the CDR3 end, with the missing end drawn from the germline J gene. The chain links TRBV6-4 to TRBJ2-5; a weak D match, TRBD1 (8 bases). V was trimmed by 3 bases and J by 5 bases, leaving 10 bases between them. The germline V gene encodes CDR1 MRHNA and CDR2 SNTAGT. There are 13 residues in the CDR3. CDR3 region: CASSEQGGETQYF. The DNA read from the CDR3 is TGTGCCAGCAGTGAACAGGGGGGGGAGACC.

This clone was picked up many times. The read is 3 residues too short to cover the CDR3 end, so that end is filled in from the germline J gene. V and J are TRBV24-1 and TRBJ2-1, with 9 bases lining up with TRBD1. Germline V gene lookup returns CDR1 KGHDR and CDR2 SFDVKD. The V gene end was trimmed by 6 bases and the J gene end by 9 bases; junction bases not matched to a gene: 8. This CDR3 has 14 residues. The CDR3 bases that were read are TGTGCCACCAGTCGGGACAGGGATTCGGGTGAG. Its translation is CATSRDRDSGE. In full, the CDR3 is CATSRDRDSGEQFF.

This clone has at least ten counts. The read gets to within 3 residues of the CDR3 end, and the germline J gene fills in the rest. The genes are TRBV5-1 and TRBJ2-5, with 8 positions matching TRBD1. CDR1 is SGHRS and CDR2 is YFSETQ in the germline V gene. After removal of 7 bases from V and 7 bases from J, the junction contained 12 bases not matched to a gene. The CDR3 has 14 residues. CDR3 amino acids: CASSPRTGLGTQYF. CDR3 bases read: TGCGCCAGCTCCCCCCGGACAGGGTTGGGGACC.

This clone was seen ten or more times. The read falls 3 residues short of the CDR3 end, and the missing part is taken from the germline J gene. The J gene is TRBJ2-7, the V gene TRBV6-2 or TRBV6-3; 9 nucleotides line up with TRBD2. Germline values: CDR1 MNHEY, CDR2 SVGEGT. The CDR3 runs 13 residues. V lost 6 bases and J lost 5; bases outside the gene matches: 5. The CDR3 is CASSFSGSNEQYF. The part of the CDR3 DNA that was read is TGTGCCAGCAGCTTTAGCGGGAGCAACGAG.